The T cell receptor beta chain described here comes from a study of cytomegalovirus exposure and HLA in healthy donors. Looking at the study overall: A preliminary data release comprised tens of millions of unique TCRs obtained from HLA-typed donors.

Study conclusions and caveats: The study put 150 to 200 TCR beta chains on its list as cytomegalovirus-associated.

Primers for the PCR totalled 60 Vbeta and 13 Jbeta. The repertoire was sequenced with immunoSEQ multiplex PCR; TCRdb's copy has only in-frame clones and lacks some. The sample contains tens of thousands of clones, approximately 65% of which appear only once. Germline V gene lookup returns CDR1 SGHRS and CDR2 YFSETQ. V lost 4 bases and J lost 5, with 9 bases in between. The CDR3 runs to 12 residues. In the case of this clone: What it recognizes is unknown.

This receptor was taken from a male donor in good health and CMV-seropositive. The chain links TRBV5-1 to TRBJ1-1; D remains unclear. The specimen was PBMCs. The CDR3 DNA sequence: TGCGCCAGCAGCGTTACGGGGACTGAAGCTTTCTTT. Its translation is CASSVTGTEAFF.